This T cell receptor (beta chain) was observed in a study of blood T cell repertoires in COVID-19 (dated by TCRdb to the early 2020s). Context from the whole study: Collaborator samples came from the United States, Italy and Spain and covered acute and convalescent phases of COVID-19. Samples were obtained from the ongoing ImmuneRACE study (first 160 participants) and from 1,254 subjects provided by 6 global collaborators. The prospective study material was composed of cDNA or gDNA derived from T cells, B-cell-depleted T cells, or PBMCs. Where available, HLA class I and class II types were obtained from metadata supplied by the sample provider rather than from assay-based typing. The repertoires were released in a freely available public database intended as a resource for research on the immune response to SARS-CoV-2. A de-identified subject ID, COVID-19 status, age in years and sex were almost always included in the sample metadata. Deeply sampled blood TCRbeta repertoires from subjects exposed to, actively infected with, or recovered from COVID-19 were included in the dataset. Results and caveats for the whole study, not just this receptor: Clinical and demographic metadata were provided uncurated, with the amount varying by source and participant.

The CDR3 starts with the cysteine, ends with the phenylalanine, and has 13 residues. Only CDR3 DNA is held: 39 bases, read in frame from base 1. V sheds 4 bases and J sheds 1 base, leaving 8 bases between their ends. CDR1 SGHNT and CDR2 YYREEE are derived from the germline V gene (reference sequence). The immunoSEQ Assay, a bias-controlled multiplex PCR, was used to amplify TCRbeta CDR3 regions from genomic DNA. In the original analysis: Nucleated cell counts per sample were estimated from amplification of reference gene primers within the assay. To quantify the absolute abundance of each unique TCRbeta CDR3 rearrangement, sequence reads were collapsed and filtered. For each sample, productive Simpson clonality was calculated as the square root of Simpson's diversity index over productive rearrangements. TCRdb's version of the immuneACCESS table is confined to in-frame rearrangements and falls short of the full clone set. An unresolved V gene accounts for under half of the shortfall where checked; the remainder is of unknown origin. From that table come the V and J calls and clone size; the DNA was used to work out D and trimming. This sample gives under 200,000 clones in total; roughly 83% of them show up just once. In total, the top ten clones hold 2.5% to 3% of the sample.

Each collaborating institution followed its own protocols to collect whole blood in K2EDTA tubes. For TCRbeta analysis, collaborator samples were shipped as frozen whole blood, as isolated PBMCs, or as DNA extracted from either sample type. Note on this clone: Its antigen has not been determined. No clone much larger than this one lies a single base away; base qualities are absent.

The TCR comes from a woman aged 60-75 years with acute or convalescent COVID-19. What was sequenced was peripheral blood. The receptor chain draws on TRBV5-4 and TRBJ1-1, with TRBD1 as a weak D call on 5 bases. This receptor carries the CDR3 CASSPTENTEAFF. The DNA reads TGTGCCAGCAGCCCGACAGAGAACACTGAAGCTTTCTTT.